The 2 T cell receptor beta chains below were found in one sample sequenced in a study of PD-L1 blockade in urothelial cancer. Time point indicated: peripheral blood 6 weeks after treatment start. The table came from immunoSEQ multiplex PCR; TCRdb's copy has only in-frame clones and leaves some out. The data show about 30,000 clones, around 84% seen once. This material consisted of PBMCs, taken around atezolizumab (anti-PD-L1) treatment. Source of these receptors: a man in his 70s with urothelial cancer.

The chain joins TRBV15 to TRBJ2-7, with D possibly matching TRBD2 (6 bases). V was cut by 6 bases and J by 5 bases, with 20 bases left in between. This CDR3 is built from 15 residues. Germline assignment: CDR1 LNHNV and CDR2 YYDKDF (reference sequence). CDR3 DNA sequence: TGTGCCACCAGGAGCGGGCGGGCCTTTTCAAACGAGCAGTACTTC. It specifies CATRSGRAFSNEQYF.

The J gene is TRBJ2-7, the V gene TRBV7-2; weak D call: TRBD2 (6 bases). The germline gives CDR1 SGHTA, CDR2 FQGNSA. The V end was cut by 1 base, the J end by 2 bases, with 12 bases between. The CDR3 spans 15 residues. CDR3 residues: CASSLGGTIAYEQYF. The CDR3 DNA reads TGTGCCAGCAGCTTAGGCGGGACCATAGCCTACGAGCAGTACTTC.